This TCR beta chain was sequenced for a study of cytomegalovirus exposure and HLA in healthy donors. Findings and limits, study-wide: In the roughly 120 validation repertoires, a later analysis found that first-cohort TCR clusters tended to co-occur. The classifier was said to identify cytomegalovirus status with high specificity and sensitivity.

Sequencing was performed with immunoSEQ multiplex PCR; in TCRdb, only in-frame clones are kept and a portion is missing. Of about 120,000 clones detected, under 90% appear once; the ten largest clones hold 2% to 2.5%. Comment on this clone: The antigen is unknown.

The sequencing sample was made of PBMCs. This TCR came from a woman younger than 45 in good health and CMV-seronegative.

The chain's CDR3 is CASSISSPLHF. In nucleotides, the CDR3 is TGTGCCAGTAGTATCAGTTCACCCCTCCACTTT. The V gene is TRBV19, the J gene TRBJ1-6, with D unresolved. The V gene lost 3 bases and the J gene lost 9 bases, with 3 bases spanning the gap. This CDR3 comprises 11 residues. Germline V gives CDR1 LNHDA, CDR2 SQIVND (reference sequence).